This is a list of T cell receptor beta chains from one sample in a study of T cells in Graves' hyperthyroidism and ophthalmopathy. TCRdb re-analysed the multiplex PCR reads in MiXCR, keeping a single row per CDR3 protein. The table records roughly 500,000 distinct CDR3 sequences, 46% of them present only once. Sequencing was done on a sample of peripheral blood or thyroid tissue (not recorded which). These receptors originate from an adult woman with Graves' disease, either hyperthyroidism or ophthalmopathy (not recorded which). CDR3s include the opening cysteine and the closing phenylalanine or tryptophan. A D gene is named only where the DNA matches it firmly. Rows may omit the clone size; those that give it use once, few, many or a size class.

13,TRBV20-1,TRBJ1-3,.,.,CSAKDSSGNTIYF,TGCAGTGCTAAGGACAGCTCTGGAAACACCATATATTTT
14,TRBV7-2,TRBJ1-5,.,.,CASSRNLGNQPQHF,TGTGCCAGCAGCCGGAATCTCGGCAATCAGCCCCAGCATTTT
12,TRBV2,TRBJ1-4,few,.,CASSEGGIKLFF,TGTGCCAGCAGTGAAGGGGGGATAAAACTGTTTTTT
13,TRBV5-8,TRBJ2-5,many,.,CASSRQDQETQYF,TGTGCCAGCAGCCGACAGGACCAAGAGACCCAGTACTTC
14,TRBV2,TRBJ2-1,.,.,CASRRVAVYNEQFF,TGTGCCAGCAGACGGGTGGCCGTTTACAATGAGCAGTTCTTC
15,TRBV12-3/TRBV12-4,TRBJ1-6,many,.,CASSLGSGRNSPLHF,TGTGCCAGCAGTTTAGGCTCGGGGCGTAATTCACCCCTCCACTTT
14,TRBV20-1,TRBJ1-2,.,.,CSPRKAVVNYGYTF,TGCAGTCCTCGAAAGGCAGTTGTTAACTATGGCTACACCTTC
14,TRBV25-1,TRBJ1-1,many,.,CASRMTTMNTEAFF,TGTGCCAGCAGGATGACAACGATGAACACTGAAGCTTTCTTT
13,TRBV28,TRBJ2-5,many,TRBD1,CASRIQGQETQYF,TGTGCCAGCAGGATACAGGGGCAAGAGACCCAGTACTTC
15,TRBV6-1,TRBJ2-7,.,TRBD1,CASSPRTGDYYEQYF,TGTGCCAGCAGTCCTAGGACAGGGGATTACTACGAGCAGTACTTC
12,TRBV20-1,TRBJ1-2,many,.,CRTGTTNYGYTF,TGCAGGACCGGGACAACTAACTATGGCTACACCTTC
17,TRBV15,TRBJ1-4,once,.,CATSSQEARGNGEKLFF,TGTGCCACCAGCAGCCAAGAGGCAAGGGGCAACGGTGAAAAACTGTTTTTT
15,TRBV7-6,TRBJ1-1,.,.,CASSLAGGGSTEAFF,TGTGCCAGCAGCTTAGCCGGGGGGGGGAGCACTGAAGCTTTCTTT
14,TRBV6-6,TRBJ2-7,.,TRBD2,CASSFKRDSYEQYF,TGTGCCAGCAGTTTTAAGCGGGACTCCTACGAGCAGTACTTC
16,TRBV4-1,TRBJ2-7,many,TRBD2,CASSQSASGGSYEQYF,TGCGCCAGCAGCCAATCGGCTAGCGGGGGATCCTACGAGCAGTACTTC
15,TRBV5-1,TRBJ1-4,many,.,CASSLERGVPEKLFF,TGCGCCAGCAGCTTGGAACGAGGGGTACCGGAAAAACTGTTTTTT
12,TRBV6-5,TRBJ1-4,many,.,CASTDNNEKLFF,TGTGCCAGCACCGACAATAATGAAAAACTGTTTTTT
14,TRBV10-2,TRBJ2-7,many,.,CASSGGSRLNEQYF,TGCGCCAGCAGTGGCGGGTCAAGACTGAACGAGCAGTACTTC